This record concerns one T cell receptor beta chain sequence. J lost 5 bases, V lost 0 bases, and 2 bases had no gene match. The CDR3 is made up of 16 amino acids. Germline-derived CDR1 and CDR2 are SGHNT and YYREEE (reference sequence). This specimen comes from a study of blood T cell repertoires in COVID-19. Study summary: Acute-phase and convalescent COVID-19 samples originated in the United States, Italy and Spain. T cells, B-cell-depleted T cells, or PBMCs provided the cDNA or gDNA that served as material.

Libraries were prepared by immunoSEQ multiplex PCR; TCRdb keeps only in-frame clonotypes and omits some of them. The table records about 100,000 clones, 88% of them present only once. This chain uses TRBV5-4 with TRBJ2-5; TRBD2 agrees at 15 bases. Sequenced: peripheral blood. This clonotype originated in a woman aged 60-70 years with acute or convalescent COVID-19. The CDR3 reads CASSLEGLAGGETQYF. CDR3 DNA sequence: TGTGCCAGCAGCTTGGAGGGACTAGCGGGAGGCGAGACCCAGTACTTC. Supplemented by reference TRBV5-4 and TRBJ2-5, the full variable domain reads ETGVTQSPTHLIKTRGQQVTLRCSSQSGHNTVSWYQQALGQGPQFIFQYYREEENGRGNFPPRFSGLQFPNYSSELNVNALELDDSALYLCASSLEGLAGGETQYFGPGTRLLVL.